These T cell receptor beta chains were read from a single sample in a study of T cell responses to AZD1222 COVID-19 vaccine. Sequenced by immunoSEQ multiplex PCR; TCRdb stores in-frame clones only, minus some. The data show roughly 120,000 clones, over 75% seen once. Sequenced material: peripheral blood, taken on day 0 of AZD1222 vaccination. These receptor sequences come from an adult in good health. The CDR3 runs from the conserved cysteine through the conserved F or W. The D gene is left open where the match is weak. The size entry is marked missing in some rows and otherwise reads once, few, many or a size class.

V	D	size	J	DNA	CDR3
TRBV7-9	NA	NA	TRBJ2-6	TGTGCCAGCACCTTGGGGAGATCTGGGGCCAACGTCCTGACTTTC	CASTLGRSGANVLTF
TRBV7-6	NA	NA	TRBJ2-2	TGTGCCAGCAGCCCCCGCTCCCGGGGGCCCAAGAACACCGGGGAGCTGTTTTTT	CASSPRSRGPKNTGELFF
TRBV5-1	TRBD2	NA	TRBJ2-1	TGCGCCAGTTTAGCGGGGGGGAACAATGAGCAGTTCTTC	CASLAGGNNEQFF
TRBV6-1	NA	NA	TRBJ1-1	TGTGCCAGCAGTGAAGTAAGGGGGTTTGAAGCTTTCTTT	CASSEVRGFEAFF
TRBV30	TRBD1	NA	TRBJ2-2	TGTGCCTGGACGGGACAGCTCACCGGGGAGCTGTTTTTT	CAWTGQLTGELFF
TRBV5-5	NA	NA	TRBJ2-1	TGTGCCAGCAGCTTAAGGGGGGTACGTAATGAGCAGTTCTTC	CASSLRGVRNEQFF
TRBV3-1/TRBV3-2	NA	once	TRBJ2-4	TGTGCCAGCAGCCACGGGCGGGGGCGACACATTCAGTACTTC	CASSHGRGRHIQYF
TRBV7-2	NA	NA	TRBJ2-7	TGTGCCAGCAGCTTAGCCGGGGCAAGCTCCTACGAGCAGTACTTC	CASSLAGASSYEQYF
TRBV11-1	NA	NA	TRBJ2-1	TGTGCCAGCAGCTTGAGTCCCTACAATGAGCAGTTCTTC	CASSLSPYNEQFF
TRBV27	TRBD1	NA	TRBJ2-7	TGTGCCAGCAGAATACAGGGGGGCTCCTACGAGCAGTACTTC	CASRIQGGSYEQYF
TRBV7-8	NA	NA	TRBJ2-7	TGTGCCAGCAGCTTACTGCGGGATTATGCCTACGAGCAGTACTTC	CASSLLRDYAYEQYF
TRBV5-6	NA	NA	TRBJ1-4	TGTGCCAGCAGCAACGACCGGGGCAAACGAGATAATGAAAAACTGTTTTTT	CASSNDRGKRDNEKLFF